This T cell receptor beta chain was profiled in a study of blood T cells in healthy people across ages. PCR was performed a second time for about 7 to 12 cycles using a sample-barcoded 5' primer and a J-beta primer mix. TCRdb fed the 5' RACE reads into MiXCR, producing one record per CDR3 protein. This table has under 1,000,000 distinct CDR3 sequences, under 40% appearing once. This clonotype has a handful of counts. Its antigen is not known. Study-wide results and caveats: One million T cells yielded diversity estimates that were considered underestimates.

What was sequenced was blood. The source is a man between 18 and 35 years old in good health.

Here the CDR3 DNA reads TGTGCCAGCAGCTCCCGGTTTGTAGATACGCAGTATTTT. It translates to CASSSRFVDTQYF. The genes are TRBV7-2 and TRBJ2-3; no definite D call. V lost 4 bases, J lost 5 bases, and 10 bases lay in between. CDR3 length equals 13 residues. Germline values: CDR1 SGHTA, CDR2 FQGNSA.